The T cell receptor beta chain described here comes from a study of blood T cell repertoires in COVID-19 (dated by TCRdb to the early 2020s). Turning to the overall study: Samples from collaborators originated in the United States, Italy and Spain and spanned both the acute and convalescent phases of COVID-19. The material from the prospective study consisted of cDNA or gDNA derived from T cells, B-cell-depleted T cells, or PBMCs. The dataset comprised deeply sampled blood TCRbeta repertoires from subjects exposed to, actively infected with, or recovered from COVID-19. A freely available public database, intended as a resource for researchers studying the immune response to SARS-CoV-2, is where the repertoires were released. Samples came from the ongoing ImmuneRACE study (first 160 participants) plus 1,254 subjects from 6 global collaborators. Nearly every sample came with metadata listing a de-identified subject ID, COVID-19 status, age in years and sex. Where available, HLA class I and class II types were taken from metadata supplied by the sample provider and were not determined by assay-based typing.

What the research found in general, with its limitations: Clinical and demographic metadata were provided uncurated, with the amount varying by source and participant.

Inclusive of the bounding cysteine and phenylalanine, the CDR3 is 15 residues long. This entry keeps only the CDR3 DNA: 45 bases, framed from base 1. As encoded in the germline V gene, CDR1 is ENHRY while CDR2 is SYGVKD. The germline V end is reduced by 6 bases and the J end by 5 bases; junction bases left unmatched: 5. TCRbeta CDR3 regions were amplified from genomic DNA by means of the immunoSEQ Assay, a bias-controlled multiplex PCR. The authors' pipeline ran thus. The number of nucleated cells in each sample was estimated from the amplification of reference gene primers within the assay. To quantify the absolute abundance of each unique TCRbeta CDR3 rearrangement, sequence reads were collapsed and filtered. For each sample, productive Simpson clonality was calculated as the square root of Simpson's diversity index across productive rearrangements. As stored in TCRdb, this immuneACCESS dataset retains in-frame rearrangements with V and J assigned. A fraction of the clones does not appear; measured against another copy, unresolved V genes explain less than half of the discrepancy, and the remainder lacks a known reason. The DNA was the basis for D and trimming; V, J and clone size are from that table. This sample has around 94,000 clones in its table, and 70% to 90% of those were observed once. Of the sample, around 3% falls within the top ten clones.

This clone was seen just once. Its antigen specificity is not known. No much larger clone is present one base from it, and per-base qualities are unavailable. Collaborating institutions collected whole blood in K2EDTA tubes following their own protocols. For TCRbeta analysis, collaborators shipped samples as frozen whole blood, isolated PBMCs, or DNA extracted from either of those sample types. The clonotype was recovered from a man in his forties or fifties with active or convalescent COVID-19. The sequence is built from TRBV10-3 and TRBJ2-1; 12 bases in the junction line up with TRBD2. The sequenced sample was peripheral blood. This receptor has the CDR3 CAIRTTSGGDNEQFF. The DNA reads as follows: TGTGCCATCAGGACGACTAGCGGGGGAGACAATGAGCAGTTCTTC.